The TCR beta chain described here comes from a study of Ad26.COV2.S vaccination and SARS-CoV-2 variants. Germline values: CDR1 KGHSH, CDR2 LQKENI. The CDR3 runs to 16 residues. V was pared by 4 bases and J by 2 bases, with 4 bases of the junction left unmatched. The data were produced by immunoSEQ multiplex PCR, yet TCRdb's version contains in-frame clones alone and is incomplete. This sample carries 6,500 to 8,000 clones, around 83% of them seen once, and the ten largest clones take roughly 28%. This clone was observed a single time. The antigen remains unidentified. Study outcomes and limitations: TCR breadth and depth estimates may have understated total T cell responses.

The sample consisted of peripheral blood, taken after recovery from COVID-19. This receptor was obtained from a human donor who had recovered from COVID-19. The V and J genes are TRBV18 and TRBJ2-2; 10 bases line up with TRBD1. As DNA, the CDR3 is TGTGCCAGCTCACAACGACAGGGGGCTAACACCGGGGAGCTGTTTTTT. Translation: CASSQRQGANTGELFF. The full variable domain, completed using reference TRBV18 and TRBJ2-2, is NAGVMQNPRHLVRRRGQEARLRCSPMKGHSHVYWYRQLPEEGLKFMVYLQKENIIDESGMPKERFSAEFPKEGPSILRIQQVVRGDSAAYFCASSQRQGANTGELFFGEGSRLTVL.